The source of this T cell receptor beta chain is a study of shared clonotypes between healthy human individuals. Study in general: Two female and a few male donors aged 18 to 49 were enrolled.

Concerning this clone itself: One end of the junction varies from germline; a read error may be responsible. The sample carries other DNA sequences with the same CDR3.

Assay: immunoSEQ multiplex PCR; the TCRdb copy retains only in-frame clones and omits some. Of some 450,000 clones listed, 60% to 80% are singletons. The CDR3 covers 15 residues. Germline values: CDR1 SGHTA, CDR2 FQGNSA. Caucasian adults residing in Nashville, Tennessee made up all the donors. The sequencing input was PBMCs. J is TRBJ2-1 and V is TRBV7-2, with a tentative D call TRBD2 (6 bases). This TCR derives from a woman aged 40 to 49 in good health. Some clones in this sample may be carry-over from other donors' samples. The CDR3 spells CASSFRGSSYNEQFF. DNA for the CDR3: TGCGCCAGCAGCTTCCGGGGGAGCTCCTACAATGAGCAGTTCTTC.